The rows below give T cell receptor beta chains drawn from one sample of a study of persistence of HIV-infected CD4 T cells. The table came from immunoSEQ multiplex PCR; TCRdb's copy has only in-frame clones and leaves some out. The repertoire holds 25,000 to 30,000 clones, around 80% seen once, with 3.5% to 5.5% in the top ten. The antigens for these receptors are not known. The material was CD4+ T cells sorted from PBMCs after roughly 18-hour stimulation, obtained from a patient who received antiretroviral therapy. Receptor source: an adult man with HIV who was CMV-seropositive. Each CDR3 is given with its conserved first and last residue. The D gene is left open where the match is weak. For some rows the clone size is stated as once, few or many, or as a class when expanded; others skip it.

cdr3_length clone_size j_call v_call d_call cdr3_aa cdr3_nt
16 . TRBJ2-7 TRBV7-9 TRBD2 CASSWTASGSSYEQYF TGTGCCAGCAGCTGGACCGCTAGCGGGAGCTCCTACGAGCAGTACTTC
13 few TRBJ1-5 TRBV5-1 . CASSLEEGQPQHF TGCGCCAGCAGCTTGGAGGAGGGTCAGCCCCAGCATTTT
14 . TRBJ1-5 TRBV28 . CASSLGGLNQPQHF TGTGCCAGCAGTTTGGGCGGACTCAATCAGCCCCAGCATTTT
14 . TRBJ2-2 TRBV2 . CASSEGHNTGELFF TGTGCCAGCAGTGAGGGACACAACACCGGGGAGCTGTTTTTT
16 . TRBJ2-7 TRBV3-1/TRBV3-2 TRBD1 CASSPFPDRGSYEQYF TGTGCCAGCAGCCCCTTCCCCGACAGGGGGTCCTACGAGCAGTACTTC
14 . TRBJ2-1 TRBV6-5 TRBD1 CASSYRGQGSEQFF TGTGCCAGCAGTTACCGTGGACAGGGTAGTGAGCAGTTCTTC
14 . TRBJ1-1 TRBV18 . CASSPWEFGTEAFF TGTGCCAGCTCACCATGGGAGTTCGGCACTGAAGCTTTCTTT
15 . TRBJ1-4 TRBV19 . CASSTGTALGEKLFF TGTGCCAGTAGTACCGGGACGGCCCTCGGTGAAAAACTGTTTTTT
16 few TRBJ2-2 TRBV5-3 . CARSLKLRPNTGELFF TGTGCCAGAAGCTTGAAGTTGAGGCCGAACACCGGGGAGCTGTTTTTT
15 . TRBJ2-4 TRBV2 . CASSADRTAKNIQYF TGTGCCAGCAGTGCAGACAGGACAGCCAAAAACATTCAGTACTTC
18 once TRBJ2-6 TRBV3-1/TRBV3-2 . CASSPSDRGLAGANVLTF TGTGCCAGCAGCCCCTCTGACCGGGGGCTAGCTGGGGCCAACGTCCTGACTTTC
17 . TRBJ1-2 TRBV29-1 TRBD1 CSVERVRQGATPYGYTF TGCAGCGTTGAAAGGGTCCGACAGGGGGCGACTCCCTATGGCTACACCTTC
16 . TRBJ1-4 TRBV3-1/TRBV3-2 TRBD1 CASSLRDRGTGEKLFF TGTGCCAGCAGCTTACGTGACAGGGGAACGGGTGAAAAACTGTTTTTT
12 . TRBJ1-5 TRBV2 . CASNKDNQPQHF TGTGCCAGTAACAAAGACAATCAGCCCCAGCATTTT
15 . TRBJ1-2 TRBV6-1 . CASSEGPGDGRVVPF TGTGCCAGCAGTGAAGGGCCCGGTGACGGCCGTGTTGTGCCCTTC
17 . TRBJ2-1 TRBV4-1 TRBD2 CASSPNRLAGGYNEQFF TGCGCCAGCAGCCCAAATAGACTAGCGGGGGGATACAATGAGCAGTTCTTC
17 . TRBJ2-6 TRBV27 TRBD1 CASIHRGRITGANVLTF TGTGCCAGCATCCACAGGGGGCGCATAACTGGGGCCAACGTCCTGACTTTC
12 once TRBJ2-7 TRBV12-5 . CASGPDKSEQYF TGTGCTAGTGGCCCTGACAAGAGCGAGCAGTACTTC
16 . TRBJ2-4 TRBV28 TRBD2 CASSLPQAGGKNIQYF TGTGCCAGCAGTTTACCTCAAGCGGGGGGCAAAAACATTCAGTACTTC
14 . TRBJ2-3 TRBV7-6 . CASSFSSMTDTQYF TGTGCCAGCAGCTTTTCGTCCATGACAGATACGCAGTATTTT
16 . TRBJ1-1 TRBV19 TRBD1 CASSTYRTGANTEAFF TGTGCCAGTAGTACGTACAGGACAGGGGCGAACACTGAAGCTTTCTTT
15 . TRBJ1-4 TRBV6-5 . CASSRAASTNEKLFF TGTGCCAGCAGTCGGGCAGCCTCAACTAATGAAAAACTGTTTTTT
14 . TRBJ1-2 TRBV5-1 TRBD1 CASSLDRGIEGYTF TGCGCCAGCAGCTTGGACAGGGGGATTGAGGGCTACACCTTC
15 . TRBJ2-7 TRBV5-1 . CASSLAMDTYYEQYF TGCGCCAGCAGCTTGGCGATGGACACTTACTACGAGCAGTACTTC
15 . TRBJ2-1 TRBV29-1 . CSVPPVGGPNNEQFF TGCAGCGTCCCCCCCGTCGGGGGCCCAAACAATGAGCAGTTCTTC
14 . TRBJ1-2 TRBV2 . CASSSGPMNYGYTF TGTGCCAGCAGTTCCGGACCGATGAACTATGGCTACACCTTC
17 . TRBJ2-2 TRBV11-3 . CASSSPVTGALSGELFF TGTGCCAGCAGCTCCCCGGTGACAGGCGCATTGTCGGGGGAGCTGTTTTTT
13 . TRBJ2-7 TRBV9 TRBD1 CASSSGTAGEQYF TGTGCCAGCAGCTCAGGGACAGCTGGGGAGCAGTACTTC
13 . TRBJ1-6 TRBV6-5 . CASSYYRDSPLHF TGTGCCAGCAGTTACTACAGGGATTCACCCCTCCACTTT
13 . TRBJ1-6 TRBV7-9 . CASSPKGNSPLHF TGTGCCAGCAGCCCTAAGGGGAATTCACCCCTCCACTTT
15 . TRBJ2-3 TRBV3-1/TRBV3-2 . CASSQRLKDTDTQYF TGTGCCAGCAGCCAAAGGCTTAAGGACACAGATACGCAGTATTTT
15 . TRBJ1-5 TRBV2 TRBD1 CASSVLRGQNQPQHF TGTGCCAGCAGTGTGCTCAGGGGGCAAAATCAGCCCCAGCATTTT